The T cell receptor (beta chain) described here comes from a study of blood T cells in healthy people across ages. Study-wide points: Long-lived donors had more naive CD4+ cells and higher diversity than aged donors. TCR beta diversity, measured per million T cells, fell in a roughly linear way with age.

Per sample, extraction of total RNA gave at least 6 micrograms in every case. Combining a sample-barcoded 5' primer with a J-beta primer mix, a second PCR ran for 7 to 11 cycles. Using its own MiXCR run on the 5' RACE reads, TCRdb lists one record per CDR3 protein. The sample contains some 1.5 million distinct CDR3 sequences, under 30% of which appear only once. This clonotype was seen many times. Its matching antigen is unknown. The CDR3 totals 14 residues. Germline CDR1 reads SGHKS; CDR2 reads YYEKEE (reference sequence). V lost 4 bases and J lost 0, with 10 bases in between. V usage is TRBV5-5 and J usage is TRBJ2-5; D unclear. This receptor was taken from a woman aged 25 to 39 in good health. The sequenced sample was blood. CDR3 amino acids: CASSIGPDQETQYF. CDR3 sequence (DNA): TGTGCCAGCAGCATTGGGCCCGACCAAGAGACCCAGTACTTC.